This entry describes one TCR beta chain. Its antigen is currently unknown. This sample was taken from a study of cytomegalovirus exposure and HLA in healthy donors. As for the study in general: Earlier, 95 million to 120 million unique TCR beta sequences were recovered from roughly 200 million T cells by an analysis. The study's findings and limits: In a later analysis, V- and J-gene trimming of beta chains associated with a DCLRE1C missense variant, replicated independently. TRBV6-2, TRBV6-3 and some other V segments were unresolvable in 87-base-pair reads.

Use of 60 Vbeta and 13 Jbeta primers characterized the PCR. TCRdb's copy holds only in-frame clones and misses some; the assay was immunoSEQ multiplex PCR. The data show over 150,000 clones, about three quarters seen once. This CDR3 has 17 amino acids. The V gene's germline CDR1 is SGHVS and CDR2 FNYEAQ. V lost 1 base to trimming and J lost 2 bases, with 16 bases between them. Input material: PBMCs. This receptor was identified in a young woman in good health and CMV-seronegative. This sequence joins TRBV7-6 and TRBJ2-3, with D maybe TRBD1 (5 bases). DNA for the CDR3: TGTGCCAGCAGCTTAGAGGGGTCCCCTCCCCCCACAGATACGCAGTATTTT. Residues: CASSLEGSPPPTDTQYF. The whole variable domain, filled in from reference TRBV7-6 and TRBJ2-3, reads GAGVSQSPRYKVTKRGQDVALRCDPISGHVSLYWYRQALGQGPEFLTYFNYEAQQDKSGLPNDRFSAERPEGSISTLTIQRTEQRDSAMYRCASSLEGSPPPTDTQYFGPGTRLTVL.